This paragraph reports one TCR beta chain. The target antigen is unknown. This entry belongs to a study of tumor and adjacent non-tumor tissue in lung cancer. Study-wide background: Histology: 12 adenocarcinoma, a couple of squamous cell carcinoma, 1 small cell lung cancer. Some 4.1 million productive TCRbeta reads were obtained per sample on average.

TCRbeta libraries were built with three rounds of nested PCR, modified from ARM-PCR. TCRdb redid the calling of the multiplex PCR reads with MiXCR, one entry per CDR3 protein. The sample records about 86,000 distinct CDR3 sequences, around 76% being singletons. RNA was extracted from bulk tissue without any cell sorting. Distant lung tissue was collected more than 3 cm away from the tumor edge. Overall study findings and caveats: Tumor repertoires had a smaller top 100 clone share than normal lung. Compared with tumor, normal lung showed significantly lower TCR diversity.

Sequences were obtained from distant non-tumor lung tissue. This receptor was obtained from a woman aged 50 to 60 with non-small cell lung cancer.

CDR3 region: CSVNTGARGFGYTF. Here the CDR3 DNA reads TGCAGCGTTAATACGGGGGCGCGAGGCTTTGGCTACACCTTC. The chain carries TRBV29-1 and TRBJ1-2; maybe TRBD1 (6 bases). CDR1 and CDR2 from the germline V gene are SQVTM and ANQGSEA. Deletions cut 5 bases from V and 7 bases from J, with 20 bases between. The CDR3 loop spans 14 amino acids.